This is a list of T cell receptor beta chains from one sample in a study of T cells in Graves' hyperthyroidism and ophthalmopathy. In TCRdb, the multiplex PCR reads were re-called with MiXCR into one record per CDR3 protein. The sample holds 300,000 to 450,000 distinct CDR3 sequences, roughly 12% seen once. Input material: blood. The receptors originated from a man younger than 40 with Graves' hyperthyroidism that later progressed to Graves' ophthalmopathy. CDR3s include the opening cysteine and the closing phenylalanine or tryptophan. The D gene is left open where the match is weak. Some rows have no size entry. The others give once, few or many, or a class for an expanded clone.

D	V	J	size	CDR3	DNA
TRBD1	TRBV9	TRBJ2-5	-	CASSARDRGETQYF	TGTGCCAGCAGCGCCCGGGACAGGGGGGAGACCCAGTACTTC
-	TRBV20-1	TRBJ1-2	many	CSLSTNYGYTF	TGCAGTCTGAGTACTAACTATGGCTACACCTTC
-	TRBV4-2	TRBJ2-5	few	CASSQSGLGRETQYF	TGTGCCAGCAGCCAATCAGGGTTAGGGAGAGAGACCCAGTACTTC
TRBD1	TRBV5-6	TRBJ2-1	many	CASSSWDRGLYEQFF	TGTGCCAGCAGCTCCTGGGACAGGGGGCTCTATGAGCAGTTCTTC
TRBD1	TRBV6-1	TRBJ1-5	few	CASGTANQPQHF	TGTGCCAGCGGGACAGCTAATCAGCCCCAGCATTTT
TRBD1	TRBV5-5	TRBJ1-1	many	CASILRALDRGTEAFF	TGTGCCAGCATCCTCCGGGCCCTAGACAGGGGCACTGAAGCTTTCTTT
-	TRBV13	TRBJ1-4	many	CASSFGLRTNEKLFF	TGTGCCAGCAGCTTTGGACTGAGAACTAATGAAAAACTGTTTTTT
-	TRBV4-1	TRBJ2-5	-	CASSQVIGETQYF	TGCGCCAGCAGCCAAGTTATAGGGGAGACGCAGTACTTC
-	TRBV2	TRBJ1-2	many	CASRAGIFPYGYTF	TGTGCCAGCAGGGCGGGGATTTTTCCCTATGGCTACACCTTC
-	TRBV7-2	TRBJ2-7	many	CASSPRDGGVEQYF	TGTGCCAGCAGCCCCAGGGACGGGGGTGTCGAGCAGTACTTC
-	TRBV28	TRBJ1-5	many	CASNSDIISNQPQHF	TGTGCCAGCAACTCGGACATCATCAGCAATCAGCCCCAGCATTTT
-	TRBV20-1	TRBJ2-7	-	CSAAFDNYPGVNEQYF	TGCAGTGCCGCTTTTGACAATTATCCGGGGGTGAATGAGCAGTACTTC
-	TRBV4-1	TRBJ2-1	-	CASSQDKRMVGPRDNEQFF	TGCGCCAGCAGCCAAGATAAACGAATGGTGGGGCCAAGGGACAATGAGCAGTTCTTC
TRBD2	TRBV10-1	TRBJ2-3	many	CASSESTSGGAFGTDTQYF	TGCGCCAGCAGTGAGTCGACTAGCGGGGGGGCCTTTGGCACAGATACGCAGTATTTT
TRBD2	TRBV19	TRBJ2-1	-	CASSISGGGKDEQFF	TGTGCCAGTAGTATATCGGGGGGGGGTAAGGATGAGCAGTTCTTC
TRBD1	TRBV28	TRBJ1-1	many	CASSVRGLGTEAFF	TGTGCCAGCAGTGTCAGGGGGCTTGGAACTGAAGCTTTCTTT
TRBD1	TRBV28	TRBJ2-7	many	CASSPWDRPPYEQYF	TGTGCCAGCAGTCCGTGGGACAGGCCGCCCTACGAGCAGTACTTC
TRBD1	TRBV12-5	TRBJ1-5	many	CASARTGAGNQPQHF	TGTGCTAGTGCCAGGACAGGGGCGGGCAATCAGCCCCAGCATTTT
-	TRBV24-1	TRBJ1-2	many	CATSDLQNGYTF	TGTGCCACCAGTGATTTGCAAAATGGCTACACCTTC
TRBD1	TRBV6-1	TRBJ2-3	many	CASSVTPDRTGTQYF	TGTGCCAGCAGTGTCACCCCTGACAGGACAGGCACGCAGTATTTT
-	TRBV2	TRBJ1-4	many	CATHRARDEKLFF	TGTGCCACCCACAGGGCCCGGGATGAAAAACTGTTTTTT
TRBD1	TRBV20-1	TRBJ1-1	many	CSARDWDRGLTEAFF	TGCAGTGCTAGAGATTGGGACAGGGGGCTCACTGAAGCTTTCTTT
-	TRBV7-9	TRBJ1-4	-	CASSLQATNEKLFF	TGTGCCAGCAGCTTACAGGCAACTAATGAAAAACTGTTTTTT
-	TRBV2	TRBJ2-5	many	CASSSDAQETQYF	TGTGCCAGCAGTTCGGACGCTCAAGAGACCCAGTACTTC
-	TRBV2	TRBJ1-1	many	CASSDRDTNYLNTEAFF	TGTGCCAGCAGTGATAGAGACACCAACTACCTGAACACTGAAGCTTTCTTT
-	TRBV11-2	TRBJ1-1	many	CASSQRFKTEAFF	TGTGCCAGCAGCCAGCGGTTCAAGACTGAAGCTTTCTTT
-	TRBV3-1	TRBJ1-1	-	CASSHRQSGSTEAFF	TGTGCCAGCAGCCATAGACAGTCGGGTAGCACTGAAGCTTTCTTT
-	TRBV5-1	TRBJ1-1	many	CASSPQGGVTEAFF	TGCGCCAGCAGCCCACAGGGAGGTGTAACTGAAGCTTTCTTT
-	TRBV7-9	TRBJ2-5	many	CASSLQERETQYF	TGTGCCAGCAGCTTACAGGAACGGGAGACCCAGTACTTC
-	TRBV15	TRBJ2-7	many	CATSRDGWGRTYEQYF	TGTGCCACCAGCAGAGATGGTTGGGGTAGAACGTACGAGCAGTACTTC
TRBD1	TRBV12-3/TRBV12-4	TRBJ2-7	many	CASSQTGANEQYF	TGTGCCAGCAGTCAGACAGGGGCCAACGAGCAGTACTTC
-	TRBV30	TRBJ1-5	few	CAWASTGSQPQHF	TGTGCCTGGGCAAGTACAGGGTCTCAGCCCCAGCATTTT
-	TRBV30	TRBJ2-7	few	CAWTREVSYEQYF	TGTGCCTGGACGCGGGAAGTCTCCTACGAGCAGTACTTC
-	TRBV19	TRBJ1-4	few	CASSLSSATNEKLFF	TGTGCCAGTAGTCTGTCAAGTGCAACTAATGAAAAACTGTTTTTT
-	TRBV24-1	TRBJ2-6	few	CATARRGSGANVLTF	TGTGCCACCGCCCGGCGGGGCTCTGGGGCCAACGTCCTGACTTTC
-	TRBV6-5	TRBJ1-1	-	CASSYSNTPNTEAFF	TGTGCCAGCAGTTACTCGAATACCCCGAACACTGAAGCTTTCTTT
-	TRBV30	TRBJ2-2	many	CAWRAGLDVTGELFF	TGTGCCTGGAGGGCCGGTCTCGATGTCACCGGGGAGCTGTTTTTT
TRBD2	TRBV12-3/TRBV12-4	TRBJ2-7	-	CASSIGLAGGATYEQYF	TGTGCCAGCAGCATAGGACTAGCGGGGGGGGCAACGTACGAGCAGTACTTC
TRBD1	TRBV30	TRBJ1-5	few	CAWGTGDNQPQHF	TGTGCCTGGGGGACAGGGGACAATCAGCCCCAGCATTTT
TRBD1	TRBV19	TRBJ1-2	-	CASRTGLDGYTF	TGTGCCAGTAGGACAGGGCTGGATGGCTACACCTTC
-	TRBV7-9	TRBJ2-3	many	CASSFPGITDTQYF	TGTGCCAGCAGCTTCCCTGGGATTACAGATACGCAGTATTTT
-	TRBV27	TRBJ2-1	-	CASSSWGPSSYNEQFF	TGTGCCAGCAGTTCTTGGGGCCCTAGCTCCTACAATGAGCAGTTCTTC
-	TRBV20-1	TRBJ2-3	many	CSAQDEQEDTQYF	TGCAGTGCTCAGGATGAGCAGGAAGATACGCAGTATTTT
TRBD1	TRBV11-3	TRBJ2-7	many	CASSRGQKDEQYF	TGTGCCAGCAGCCGGGGACAGAAAGACGAGCAGTACTTC
TRBD1	TRBV12-3/TRBV12-4	TRBJ1-6	many	CASRTRGPSPLHF	TGTGCCAGCAGAACCAGGGGGCCTTCACCCCTCCACTTT
-	TRBV11-2	TRBJ1-2	many	CASSLGGSGSHGYTF	TGTGCCAGCAGCTTAGGCGGCTCCGGGAGTCACGGCTACACCTTC
-	TRBV28	TRBJ2-1	-	CASSLTMSSYNEQFF	TGTGCCAGCAGTTTAACAATGAGCTCCTACAATGAGCAGTTCTTC
-	TRBV20-1	TRBJ1-2	-	CSARGEGGQLYGYTF	TGCAGTGCTAGAGGAGAAGGTGGACAGCTCTATGGCTACACCTTC
-	TRBV20-1	TRBJ1-5	-	CSARVRAYSNQPQHF	TGCAGTGCTAGAGTCAGGGCCTATAGCAATCAGCCCCAGCATTTT
TRBD1	TRBV6-1	TRBJ1-6	many	CASSTGQDPSPLHF	TGTGCCAGCAGCACGGGACAGGATCCTTCACCCCTCCACTTT
TRBD1	TRBV7-3	TRBJ2-3	many	CASSYGPGQTDTQYF	TGTGCCAGCAGCTACGGTCCGGGACAGACAGATACGCAGTATTTT